What follows are 26 T cell receptor beta chains derived from one specimen sequenced in a study of high-grade serous ovarian cancer treatment subgroups. The tumor samples were collected prior to definitive surgery or chemotherapy. Measured with immunoSEQ multiplex PCR; TCRdb has only the in-frame clones, and not every one. The sample holds about 10,000 clones; roughly four fifths are singletons and the top ten take more than 6.5%. Material for sequencing was tumor tissue. The receptors derive from a human donor with high-grade serous ovarian cancer.

This clone has a single count. V usage is TRBV5-4 and J usage is TRBJ2-5; 10 bases are shared with TRBD1. The CDR3 runs 14 residues. Germline lookup yields CDR1 SGHNT and CDR2 YYREEE (reference sequence). V lost 4 bases to trimming and J lost 11 bases; unmatched junction nucleotides: 11. This chain's CDR3 is CASSPDRGDPGQYF. Written as DNA, the CDR3 is TGTGCCAGCAGCCCGGACAGGGGGGACCCTGGACAGTACTTC. Together with reference TRBV5-4 and TRBJ2-5, the CDR3 gives the full variable domain: ETGVTQSPTHLIKTRGQQVTLRCSSQSGHNTVSWYQQALGQGPQFIFQYYREEENGRGNFPPRFSGLQFPNYSSELNVNALELDDSALYLCASSPDRGDPGQYFGPGTRLLVL.

A single count supports this clone. The rearrangement uses TRBV30 and TRBJ2-5; 11 bases are shared with TRBD1. Matching the DNA end better, TRBJ2-7 makes the J call doubtful. This CDR3 region has 15 residues. Germline V lookup: CDR1 GTSNPN, CDR2 SVGIG (reference sequence). The CDR3 is CAWSVHGQGAREQYF. CDR3 bases: TGTGCCTGGAGTGTACACGGACAGGGGGCCCGCGAGCAGTACTTC.

This clone was detected only a few times. This chain uses TRBV7-3 with TRBJ1-1, with D possibly being TRBD1 (6 bases). The CDR3 covers 13 residues. V lost 3 bases and J lost 3, with 8 bases in between. Germline V gene lookup returns CDR1 SGHTA and CDR2 FQGTGA. DNA for the CDR3: TGTGCCAGCAGCTTGGACAGTCACACTGAAGCTTTCTTT. Encoded protein: CASSLDSHTEAFF.

Only one count was recorded for this clone. This chain's CDR3 is CASSKDYGYTF. The CDR3 nucleotides read TGTGCCAGCAGTAAGGACTATGGCTACACCTTC. The V gene is TRBV28, the J gene TRBJ1-2; the D is unclear. The V end lost 5 bases, the J end lost 3 bases, and 4 bases lay between the germline ends. The CDR3 totals 11 residues. Per germline, CDR1 MDHEN and CDR2 SYDVKM.

The rearrangement uses TRBV2 and TRBJ1-5; 7 nucleotides align to TRBD1. The CDR3 sequence is 15 residues long. Per the germline V gene, CDR1 is SNHLY and CDR2 is FYNNEI. The V and J ends lost 5 bases and 0 bases, in that order; junction bases with no gene match: 4. DNA of the CDR3: TGTGCCAGCAGTTGGACAGGCAATAGCAATCAGCCCCAGCATTTT. It is translated as CASSWTGNSNQPQHF.

V gene TRBV21-1 combines with J gene TRBJ1-4. TRBV21-1 is marked as a pseudogene. The CDR3 is made up of 14 amino acids. CDR3 nucleotides: TGTGCCAGCAGCAGACAGGGACTAAATGAAAAACTGTTTTTT. Amino acids: CASSRQGLNEKLFF.

This chain joins TRBV6-5 and TRBJ2-1; a weak D match, TRBD1 (6 bases). V lost 2 bases, J lost 10 bases, and 15 bases lay in between. Germline V gene data show CDR1 as MNHEY and CDR2 as SVGAGI. There are 14 residues in the CDR3. The CDR3 DNA reads as TGTGCCAGCAGTTACCAGGGGCCCGGGAACGAGCAGTTCTTC. It translates to CASSYQGPGNEQFF.

V usage is TRBV2 and J usage is TRBJ1-5; TRBD1 might be the D (5 bases). With 5 bases removed from V and 6 bases from J, the gap between germline ends came to 17 bases. The CDR3 is 15 residues long. Germline V gives CDR1 SNHLY, CDR2 FYNNEI. In DNA, the CDR3 is TGTGCCAGCAGTTCATCCGCCGGGGGGGGTCAGCCCCAGCATTTT. Its translation is CASSSSAGGGQPQHF.

Only one count was recorded for this clone. CDR3 DNA sequence: TGTGCCAGCAGCCAAGATGGAAGGACAGGGAGGAATGAGCAGTTCTTC. This gives the protein CASSQDGRTGRNEQFF. The V and J genes are TRBV14 and TRBJ2-1; 8 positions agree with TRBD1. Per germline, CDR1 SGHDN and CDR2 FVKESK. The CDR3 contains 16 residues. The V gene end was trimmed by 0 bases and the J gene end by 7 bases; junction bases not matched to a gene: 8.

V and J are TRBV11-2 and TRBJ1-2; D is unresolved. The germline gives CDR1 SGHAT, CDR2 FQNNGV. Trimming cost V 2 bases and J 4 bases, with 14 bases left between them. The CDR3 extends over 15 amino acids. The CDR3 bases are TGTGCCAGCAGCTTAACGACGACAAAGGGCTATGGCTACACCTTC. Protein product: CASSLTTTKGYGYTF.

V is TRBV7-9 and J is TRBJ2-7; 9 bases align to TRBD1. The V gene's germline CDR1 is SEHNR and CDR2 FQNEAQ (reference sequence). CDR3 length: 14 residues. Trimming at V came to 3 bases and at J to 0 bases, leaving 0 bases not matched to a gene. The chain's CDR3 is CASSLTGGSYEQYF. The CDR3, as DNA: TGTGCCAGCAGCTTGACAGGGGGCTCCTACGAGCAGTACTTC.

This clone was observed a few times. The chain uses TRBV6-5 and TRBJ2-7, with 11 bases aligning to TRBD2. The CDR3 contains 14 residues. Germline V CDR1 and CDR2: MNHEY, SVGAGI. V shed 6 bases, J shed 2 bases, and the junction held 3 bases outside the gene matches. The DNA of the CDR3 is TGTGCCAGCAGAACGACTAGCGGGACCTACGAGCAGTACTTC. Translated, it gives CASRTTSGTYEQYF.

The gene calls are TRBV5-8 and TRBJ1-5; a weak D match, TRBD1 (6 bases). The CDR3 has 14 residues. Deletions cut 2 bases from V and 1 base from J, with 7 bases between. Germline assignment: CDR1 SGHTS and CDR2 YDEGEE. The CDR3 nucleotides are TGTGCCAGCAGCTTTGGACAGAGCAATCAGCCCCAGCATTTT. It codes for CASSFGQSNQPQHF. The full variable domain, its missing parts supplied by reference TRBV5-8 and TRBJ1-5, is EAGVTQSPTHLIKTRGQQATLRCSPISGHTSVYWYQQALGLGLQFLLWYDEGEERNRGNFPPRFSGRQFPNYSSELNVNALELEDSALYLCASSFGQSNQPQHFGDGTRLSIL.

The rearrangement links TRBV30 to TRBJ1-2, with 8 bases matching TRBD1. Per the germline V gene, CDR1 is GTSNPN and CDR2 is SVGIG (reference sequence). This CDR3 has 15 residues. J was trimmed by 0 bases and V by 0 bases; bases with no gene match: 3. The CDR3 DNA sequence: TGTGCCTGGAGTGTAGGACAGGGCCCTAACTATGGCTACACCTTC. It codes for CAWSVGQGPNYGYTF.

The chain combines TRBV5-1 with TRBJ2-4; 7 bases map to TRBD1. This CDR3 region has 14 residues. V trimming: 3 bases; J trimming: 2 bases; junction bases outside the gene matches: 2. The germline V gene encodes CDR1 SGHRS and CDR2 YFSETQ. The CDR3 region has the DNA TGCGCCAGCAGCTCACAGGGGCCCAAAAACATTCAGTACTTC. Protein product: CASSSQGPKNIQYF.

The sample holds a few counts of this clone. The gene calls are TRBV7-8 and TRBJ1-2; the D is unclear. In germline, CDR1 is SGHVS, CDR2 FQNEAQ. The V gene lost 1 base and the J gene lost 5 bases, with 5 bases spanning the gap. This CDR3 has 12 amino acids. This chain's CDR3 is CASSLDPYGYTF. In DNA form, the CDR3 reads TGTGCCAGCAGCTTAGACCCGTATGGCTACACCTTC.

This sequence joins TRBV2 and TRBJ2-2; D may be TRBD1 (5 bases). The germline gives CDR1 SNHLY, CDR2 FYNNEI. The CDR3 is made up of 17 amino acids. V was trimmed by 5 bases and J by 1 base, leaving 17 bases between them. The CDR3: CASSRSDRVWNTGELFF. In nucleotides, the CDR3 is TGTGCCAGCAGTCGGTCCGACAGAGTGTGGAACACCGGGGAGCTGTTTTTT. Full variable domain (rest looked up from reference TRBV2 and TRBJ2-2): EPEVTQTPSHQVTQMGQEVILRCVPISNHLYFYWYRQILGQKVEFLVSFYNNEISEKSEIFDDQFSVERPDGSNFTLKIRSTKLEDSAMYFCASSRSDRVWNTGELFFGEGSRLTVL.

This chain connects TRBV7-6 to TRBJ2-3; TRBD2 aligns across 8 bases. Germline V gives CDR1 SGHVS, CDR2 FNYEAQ. The V gene end was trimmed by 1 base and the J gene end by 8 bases; junction bases not matched to a gene: 14. The CDR3 runs 17 residues. The CDR3 DNA follows: TGTGCCAGCAGCTTAGGGTTCGGGAGGGCCCGGTTCCCTACGCAGTATTTT. This gives the protein CASSLGFGRARFPTQYF.

This clone was seen a handful of times. The chain joins TRBV4-1 to TRBJ1-3; D unresolved. The CDR3 runs 14 residues. Germline assignment: CDR1 MGHRA and CDR2 YSYEKL. The V gene lost 3 bases and the J gene lost 4 bases, with 10 bases spanning the gap. CDR3 protein: CASSQRNDGNTIYF. CDR3 nucleotides: TGCGCCAGCAGCCAGCGTAATGACGGAAACACCATATATTTT.

This chain links TRBV29-1 with TRBJ2-1; 13 nucleotides agree with TRBD2. Trimming at V came to 6 bases and at J to 3 bases, leaving 8 bases not matched to a gene. Looked up from germline, CDR1 is SQVTM and CDR2 is ANQGSEA. The CDR3 is 16 amino acids. CDR3 in amino acids: CSVSGLAGANYNEQFF. CDR3 DNA sequence: TGCAGCGTCTCTGGACTAGCGGGAGCAAACTACAATGAGCAGTTCTTC.

J is TRBJ2-1 and V is TRBV11-2; the D gene is possibly TRBD2 (6 bases). This CDR3 contains 16 residues. Trimming pared 5 bases from V and 6 bases from J, leaving 20 bases between. Germline CDR1 reads SGHAT; CDR2 reads FQNNGV. CDR3 DNA: TGTGCCAGCAGCCGGACTAATTATCCCGTTGGCAATGAGCAGTTCTTC. The encoded protein is CASSRTNYPVGNEQFF.

V is TRBV5-1 and J is TRBJ1-2; 9 nucleotides line up with TRBD1. In germline, CDR1 is SGHRS, CDR2 YFSETQ. J was trimmed by 2 bases and V by 4 bases; bases with no gene match: 12. This CDR3 region has 17 residues. The CDR3 bases are TGCGCCAGCAGCGCCCGGGACAGGGAGCCCCGAAACTATGGCTACACCTTC. This translates into CASSARDREPRNYGYTF.

This chain joins TRBV4-2 and TRBJ1-4; D is ambiguous. Per germline, CDR1 LGHNA and CDR2 YNFKEQ. Trimming cost V 5 bases and J 8 bases, with 6 bases left between them. The CDR3 runs 11 residues. Here the CDR3 reads CASSYGEKLFF. In DNA, the CDR3 is TGTGCCAGCAGCTACGGAGAAAAACTGTTTTTT.

V is TRBV10-3 and J is TRBJ2-2; no definite D call. CDR1 is ENHRY, CDR2 SYGVKD, per germline. V was cut by 2 bases and J by 6 bases, with 7 bases left in between. The CDR3 has 13 residues. The CDR3 loop reads CAISEEVAGELFF. Written as DNA, the CDR3 is TGTGCCATCAGTGAGGAAGTGGCCGGGGAGCTGTTTTTT.

This clone appeared once. The chain joins TRBV19 to TRBJ2-5, with 7 positions matching TRBD1. The J segment lost 4 bases and the V segment lost 5 bases, leaving 7 bases of the junction unmatched. This CDR3 has 14 amino acids. Per germline, CDR1 LNHDA and CDR2 SQIVND (reference sequence). The CDR3 DNA is TGTGCCAGTAGTCCTAGACAGGGTGTAGAGACCCAGTACTTC. It specifies CASSPRQGVETQYF.

V and J are TRBV19 and TRBJ1-5, with D uncertain. The germline gives CDR1 LNHDA, CDR2 SQIVND (reference sequence). The CDR3 spans 17 residues. V was trimmed by 3 bases and J by 1 base, leaving 16 bases between them. CDR3 coding DNA: TGTGCCAGTAGTATCTCGTCCCGGGGTGGAAGCAATCAGCCCCAGCATTTT. Amino acid sequence: CASSISSRGGSNQPQHF.